Below, 23 T cell receptor beta chains from the same sample are listed, as sequenced in a study of cytomegalovirus exposure and HLA in healthy donors. PCR primers comprised 60 Vbeta and 13 Jbeta primers. Assay used: immunoSEQ multiplex PCR; TCRdb lists only in-frame clones, some missing. The sample has about 180,000 clones; 70% to 80% are singletons. Sequenced input: PBMCs. The receptor source for this set is a man in his 60s in good health and CMV-seronegative.

This chain connects TRBV27 to TRBJ2-2; TRBD2 matches 7 bases. CDR3 size: 14 residues. Germline lookup yields CDR1 MNHEY and CDR2 SMNVEV (reference sequence). The V and J ends lost 5 bases and 6 bases, in that order; junction bases with no gene match: 6. This CDR3 reads CASSGDYSSGELFF. For the CDR3, the DNA is TGTGCCAGCAGTGGGGACTATTCATCCGGGGAGCTGTTTTTT.

This clone showed up just once. The chain has TRBV19 and TRBJ1-5; D is perhaps TRBD1 (6 bases). Germline V gene lookup returns CDR1 LNHDA and CDR2 SQIVND (reference sequence). The CDR3 is 16 amino acids. V was shortened by 1 base and J by 2 bases, with 12 bases between the two germline ends. CDR3 DNA sequence: TGTGCCAGTAGTATAGTGGGGGCCGTTGGCAATCAGCCCCAGCATTTT. The encoded protein is CASSIVGAVGNQPQHF.

The rearrangement links TRBV4-2 to TRBJ2-2, with 11 positions matching TRBD1. CDR3 length equals 19 residues. V shed 4 bases, J shed 7 bases, and the junction held 17 bases outside the gene matches. CDR1 is LGHNA, CDR2 YNFKEQ, per germline. This CDR3 reads CASSLNPPGTGGFIGELFF. CDR3 nucleotide sequence: TGTGCCAGCAGCCTAAACCCCCCCGGGACAGGGGGTTTTATCGGGGAGCTGTTTTTT.

This chain joins TRBV7-9 and TRBJ2-7; 8 bases align to TRBD1. Germline V CDR1 and CDR2: SEHNR, FQNEAQ (reference sequence). The CDR3 runs 14 residues. J lost 4 bases, V lost 5 bases, and 7 bases had no gene match. CDR3 coding DNA: TGTGCCAGCAGCGGCACGACAGGGGAATACGAGCAGTACTTC. Protein product: CASSGTTGEYEQYF.

This clone has just a few counts. The chain recombines TRBV7-2 with TRBJ2-7; 13 bases fit TRBD2. This CDR3 contains 15 residues. The J segment lost 4 bases and the V segment lost 5 bases, leaving 5 bases of the junction unmatched. From germline, CDR1 is SGHTA and CDR2 FQGNSA. For the CDR3, the DNA is TGTGCCAGCAGCACCGGGACTAGCGGGATTTACGAGCAGTACTTC. Translation: CASSTGTSGIYEQYF. Based on the CDR3 plus reference TRBV7-2 and TRBJ2-7, the full variable domain is GAGVSQSPSNKVTEKGKDVELRCDPISGHTALYWYRQSLGQGLEFLIYFQGNSAPDKSGLPSDRFSAERTGGSVSTLTIQRTQQEDSAVYLCASSTGTSGIYEQYFGPGTRLTVT.

V gene TRBV7-9 combines with J gene TRBJ1-1, with D perhaps matching TRBD1 (5 bases). Germline values: CDR1 SEHNR, CDR2 FQNEAQ (reference sequence). Trimming stripped 3 bases from V and 5 bases from J, with 10 bases between. The CDR3 is made up of 13 amino acids. CDR3 residues: CASSFGAQTEAFF. CDR3 bases: TGTGCCAGCAGCTTTGGGGCACAGACTGAAGCTTTCTTT.

The chain combines TRBV6-1 with TRBJ2-2; possibly TRBD2 for D (5 bases). CDR1 and CDR2 (germline): MNHNS, SASEGT. This CDR3 region has 15 residues. The V end was cut by 3 bases, the J end by 5 bases, with 13 bases between. The CDR3 loop reads CASSEDPPGTGELFF. CDR3 in DNA: TGTGCCAGCAGTGAGGACCCCCCGGGGACCGGGGAGCTGTTTTTT.

This clone was detected a few times. The V call is TRBV14, the J call TRBJ1-1; D unclear. V was cut by 1 base and J by 10 bases, with 13 bases left in between. CDR1 and CDR2 (germline): SGHDN, FVKESK. This CDR3 region has 13 residues. The CDR3 here is CASSQVMQSGAFF. Here the CDR3 DNA reads TGTGCCAGCAGCCAAGTGATGCAAAGCGGAGCTTTCTTT. The variable domain in full, with the rest retrieved from reference TRBV14 and TRBJ1-1, is EAGVTQFPSHSVIEKGQTVTLRCDPISGHDNLYWYRRVMGKEIKFLLHFVKESKQDESGMPNNRFLAERTGGTYSTLKVQPAELEDSGVYFCASSQVMQSGAFFGQGTRLTVV.

Note on this clone: Compared with germline, one end of the junction differs, possibly owing to a read error. The V call is TRBV5-1, the J call TRBJ1-1, with D uncertain. The germline gives CDR1 SGHRS, CDR2 YFSETQ. There are 14 residues in the CDR3. Written as DNA, the CDR3 is TGCGCCAGCAGCTCTGTTACTATGAACCCTGAAGCTTTCTTT. Amino acids: CASSSVTMNPEAFF.

V and J are TRBV5-1 and TRBJ2-7; 7 bases fit TRBD1. Per germline, CDR1 SGHRS and CDR2 YFSETQ. The CDR3 has 15 residues. V lost 0 bases and J lost 9; bases outside the gene matches: 12. The CDR3 nucleotides read TGCGCCAGCAGCTTGGCCCTAGGGGGCGTCGACGGGCAGTACTTC. This sequence encodes CASSLALGGVDGQYF.

Only a few counts were recorded for this clone. The chain recombines TRBV18 with TRBJ2-7; 9 nucleotides match TRBD2. Germline-derived CDR1 and CDR2 are KGHSH and LQKENI. V gave up 6 bases and J gave up 2 bases; unmatched junction bases: 5. The CDR3 contains 14 residues. CDR3 sequence reads: CASSRTSAPYEQYF. In DNA form, the CDR3 reads TGTGCCAGCTCTAGGACTAGCGCTCCCTACGAGCAGTACTTC. Supplemented by reference TRBV18 and TRBJ2-7, the full variable domain reads NAGVMQNPRHLVRRRGQEARLRCSPMKGHSHVYWYRQLPEEGLKFMVYLQKENIIDESGMPKERFSAEFPKEGPSILRIQQVVRGDSAAYFCASSRTSAPYEQYFGPGTRLTVT.

This rearrangement joins TRBV2 to TRBJ2-2, with D tentatively TRBD1 (6 bases). Germline V gene data show CDR1 as SNHLY and CDR2 as FYNNEI. V was pared by 10 bases and J by 3 bases, with 18 bases between. There are 15 residues in the CDR3. The CDR3 sequence: CATRAAHRDTGELFF. The CDR3 bases are TGTGCCACCCGAGCCGCTCACAGGGACACCGGGGAGCTGTTTTTT. Drawing the rest from reference TRBV2 and TRBJ2-2, the complete variable domain is EPEVTQTPSHQVTQMGQEVILRCVPISNHLYFYWYRQILGQKVEFLVSFYNNEISEKSEIFDDQFSVERPDGSNFTLKIRSTKLEDSAMYFCATRAAHRDTGELFFGEGSRLTVL.

The chain carries TRBV5-6 and TRBJ2-1, with D possibly being TRBD2 (7 bases). The germline gives CDR1 SGHDT, CDR2 YYEEEE. This CDR3 comprises 15 residues. V was trimmed by 3 bases and J by 6 bases, leaving 16 bases between them. CDR3 protein: CASSSWGGQGNEQFF. The CDR3 DNA is TGTGCCAGCAGCTCCTGGGGGGGGCAAGGCAATGAGCAGTTCTTC. The whole variable domain, remainder taken from reference TRBV5-6 and TRBJ2-1, is DAGVTQSPTHLIKTRGQQVTLRCSPKSGHDTVSWYQQALGQGPQFIFQYYEEEERQRGNFPDRFSGHQFPNYSSELNVNALLLGDSALYLCASSSWGGQGNEQFFGPGTRLTVL.

This chain joins TRBV5-1 and TRBJ2-2; tentatively, D is TRBD2 (6 bases). The CDR3 loop spans 14 amino acids. V lost 1 base and J lost 5, with 9 bases in between. Germline lookup yields CDR1 SGHRS and CDR2 YFSETQ. CDR3 protein: CASSLTAGTGELFF. As DNA, the CDR3 is TGCGCCAGCAGCTTGACGGCGGGGACCGGGGAGCTGTTTTTT.

This sequence joins TRBV6-1 and TRBJ1-1; D is unresolved. Trimming pared 1 base from V and 7 bases from J, leaving 10 bases between. The CDR3 loop spans 13 amino acids. Germline loops: CDR1 MNHNS, CDR2 SASEGT. CDR3 residues: CASSEGRAVEAFF. The CDR3 DNA is TGTGCCAGCAGTGAAGGGAGGGCGGTTGAAGCTTTCTTT.

This clone has more than one count but fewer than ten. The genes are TRBV6-5 and TRBJ2-7; TRBD1 matches 8 bases. The CDR3 is 14 residues long. Germline V gives CDR1 MNHEY, CDR2 SVGAGI. Trimming removed 2 bases from V and 5 bases from J; junction bases left unmatched: 5. The CDR3: CASSYRRGLNEQYF. CDR3 nucleotide sequence: TGTGCCAGCAGTTACCGCAGGGGGCTTAACGAGCAGTACTTC.

CDR3 loop: CASSPPAGGPGYEQYF. CDR3 nucleotides: TGTGCCAGCAGCCCGCCAGCGGGAGGACCGGGCTACGAGCAGTACTTC. This sequence joins TRBV5-4 and TRBJ2-7; 9 nucleotides match TRBD2. The junction had 11 bases not matched to a gene; V was cut back by 4 bases and J by 3 bases. This CDR3 has 16 amino acids. Germline V gene lookup returns CDR1 SGHNT and CDR2 YYREEE (reference sequence).

The V gene is TRBV27, the J gene TRBJ2-1; the D gene is possibly TRBD2 (5 bases). V was trimmed by 4 bases and J by 10 bases, leaving 14 bases between them. The CDR3 length is 13 residues. The germline gives CDR1 MNHEY, CDR2 SMNVEV (reference sequence). Here the CDR3 reads CASSSGSMGEQFF. DNA for the CDR3: TGTGCCAGCAGTTCGGGGAGCATGGGCGAGCAGTTCTTC.

This chain uses TRBV6-6 with TRBJ2-3; D unresolved. The CDR3 contains 13 residues. Germline CDR1 MNHNY, CDR2 SVGAGI (reference sequence). V dropped 6 bases and J dropped 4 bases, with 11 bases sitting between them. CDR3 sequence (DNA): TGTGCCAGCAGAAATCTTCTCGCAGATACGCAGTATTTT. Translating gives CASRNLLADTQYF.

V usage is TRBV4-1 and J usage is TRBJ1-4; D is undetermined. The CDR3 is made up of 15 amino acids. Per the germline V gene, CDR1 is MGHRA and CDR2 is YSYEKL. The V gene lost 0 bases and the J gene lost 0 bases, with 5 bases spanning the gap. DNA for the CDR3: TGCGCCAGCAGCCAAGATCGTGCAACTAATGAAAAACTGTTTTTT. Residues: CASSQDRATNEKLFF.

The chain links TRBV28 to TRBJ2-1, with TRBD1 as a possible D gene (5 bases). The length of the CDR3 is 12 residues. V dropped 5 bases and J dropped 10 bases, with 12 bases sitting between them. The V gene's germline CDR1 is MDHEN and CDR2 SYDVKM. The CDR3 DNA reads as TGTGCCAGCAGTCCCCAGGGTCAGGAGCAGTTCTTC. It translates to CASSPQGQEQFF.

This clone turned up a few times. The chain couples TRBV7-2 to TRBJ1-2; the match to TRBD1 covers 8 bases. There are 15 residues in the CDR3. Per the germline V gene, CDR1 is SGHTA and CDR2 is FQGNSA. V trimming: 5 bases; J trimming: 8 bases; junction bases outside the gene matches: 13. The CDR3 protein is CASSDLGQGPLGYTF. The CDR3 DNA reads TGTGCCAGCAGCGATCTCGGACAGGGACCTTTAGGCTACACCTTC. Full variable domain (rest looked up from reference TRBV7-2 and TRBJ1-2): GAGVSQSPSNKVTEKGKDVELRCDPISGHTALYWYRQSLGQGLEFLIYFQGNSAPDKSGLPSDRFSAERTGGSVSTLTIQRTQQEDSAVYLCASSDLGQGPLGYTFGSGTRLTVV.

The chain combines TRBV28 with TRBJ1-2, with D perhaps TRBD1 (5 bases). This CDR3 region has 13 residues. CDR1 and CDR2 from the germline V gene are MDHEN and SYDVKM. V dropped 3 bases and J dropped 7 bases, with 12 bases sitting between them. The DNA of the CDR3 is TGTGCCAGCAGTTTCGGGGGGTTCGGTGGCTACACCTTC. Translation gives CASSFGGFGGYTF.